This TCR beta chain comes out of a study of metastatic and nonmetastatic thyroid tumors. The table lists this clone with a few counts. Every patient underwent thyroid surgery untreated. In germline, CDR1 is SEHNR, CDR2 FQNEAQ (reference sequence). This CDR3 contains 15 residues. The ends were cut back, 5 bases at V and 0 bases at J, with 10 bases in the middle. With MiXCR, TCRdb reprocessed the PCR reads. The sample yields over 15,000 clones, around 3.8% seen once. This rearrangement joins TRBV7-9 to TRBJ2-2; perhaps TRBD1 as D (6 bases). The receptor's source is a female donor with papillary thyroid cancer or a benign thyroid nodule (not recorded which). Some clones in this sample may be carry-over from other donors' samples. Sequencing was done on a sample of tumor tissue. CDR3 in DNA: TGTGCCAGCAGCCTACAGGGATCGAACACCGGGGAGCTGTTTTTT. Encoded protein: CASSLQGSNTGELFF.